This TCR beta chain is drawn from a study of Ad26.COV2.S vaccination and SARS-CoV-2 variants. Study overall: Ad26.COV2.S, an intramuscular injection, was given once or twice 56 days apart. Study outcomes and limitations: Compared with placebo recipients, vaccine recipients had higher spike-specific TCR breadth.

The length of the CDR3 is 16 residues. Germline CDR1 is SGHNT and CDR2 is YYREEE (reference sequence). Trimming stripped 2 bases from V and 1 base from J, with 15 bases between. Remarks on this clone: Its specificity is unknown.

Treatment here: some 20 received Ad26.COV2.S at low or high dose, single or two shots; about 5 received placebo; per-sample allocation not given. After the first vaccine or placebo injection, samples were drawn on day 63. Sequenced by immunoSEQ multiplex PCR; TCRdb stores in-frame clones only, minus some. The sample includes 400,000 to 500,000 clones, 75% to 90% of them seen just once. The V and J genes are TRBV5-4 and TRBJ2-5, with D maybe TRBD1 (7 bases). The starting material was peripheral blood, obtained in a trial of Ad26.COV2.S vaccine versus placebo. The receptor's source is a person aged 18 to 59 who received the Ad26.COV2.S COVID-19 vaccine or a placebo. The CDR3 is CASSFKRGTAQETQYF. The CDR3 nucleotides are TGTGCCAGCAGCTTCAAACGGGGGACAGCCCAAGAGACCCAGTACTTC.